These 29 T cell receptor beta chains were sequenced from one sample in a study of blood T cell repertoires in COVID-19. Only in-frame clones appear in the TCRdb table, and some are missing; sequencing was by immunoSEQ multiplex PCR. This table holds about 230,000 clones, 88% found once. Sample: PBMCs or T cells enriched from blood (not recorded which). The receptor set was obtained from a woman aged 40 to 50 with acute COVID-19.

The chain uses TRBV2 and TRBJ2-2, with a possible D match to TRBD1 (5 bases). The CDR3 consists of 16 residues. Trimming cost V 3 bases and J 5 bases, with 16 bases left between them. Per the germline V gene, CDR1 is SNHLY and CDR2 is FYNNEI. The CDR3 loop is CASSEEGQGGTGELFF. The CDR3 bases are TGTGCCAGCAGTGAGGAAGGGCAGGGTGGTACCGGGGAGCTGTTTTTT. Based on the CDR3 plus reference TRBV2 and TRBJ2-2, the full variable domain is EPEVTQTPSHQVTQMGQEVILRCVPISNHLYFYWYRQILGQKVEFLVSFYNNEISEKSEIFDDQFSVERPDGSNFTLKIRSTKLEDSAMYFCASSEEGQGGTGELFFGEGSRLTVL.

Details on this clone: Other DNA sequences in the same sample also yield this CDR3. The J gene is TRBJ2-5, the V gene TRBV11-3, with a possible D match to TRBD2 (5 bases). There are 12 residues in the CDR3. The germline V and J ends were trimmed by 6 bases and 2 bases, with 7 bases remaining between them. Germline V CDR1 and CDR2: SGHNT, YENEEA. CDR3 sequence: CASSRGQETQYF. The CDR3 DNA reads as TGTGCCAGCAGTCGCGGGCAAGAGACCCAGTACTTC.

The chain carries TRBV4-3 and TRBJ2-2; a possible D gene is TRBD2 (6 bases). Trimming pared 8 bases from V and 0 bases from J, leaving 10 bases between. Germline loops: CDR1 LGHNA, CDR2 YSLEER. This CDR3 is 14 amino acids long. This chain's CDR3 is CASGRLANTGELFF. CDR3 in DNA: TGCGCCAGCGGTAGACTAGCGAACACCGGGGAGCTGTTTTTT.

The chain recombines TRBV24-1 with TRBJ2-5, with 8 bases lining up with TRBD2. The germline CDR1 and CDR2 sequences are KGHDR and SFDVKD. This CDR3 is 15 amino acids long. The trim removed 10 bases at V and 5 bases at J, leaving 14 bases unmatched. The CDR3 sequence: CATGKTTSAVETQYF. CDR3 sequence (DNA): TGTGCCACAGGGAAGACGACTAGCGCGGTGGAGACCCAGTACTTC.

The chain recombines TRBV7-2 with TRBJ2-2, with D possibly matching TRBD2 (5 bases). The V gene's germline CDR1 is SGHTA and CDR2 FQGNSA. V was clipped by 1 base and J by 2 bases, with 14 bases between them. The CDR3 runs to 17 residues. DNA of the CDR3: TGTGCCAGCAGCTTAGATGTGGGCGGGCCAAACACCGGGGAGCTGTTTTTT. Its protein product is CASSLDVGGPNTGELFF.

CDR3 bases: TGTGCCTGGAGTGTATATAATAGCAATCAGCCCCAGCATTTT. Its protein is CAWSVYNSNQPQHF. The chain recombines TRBV30 with TRBJ1-5; no definite D call. This CDR3 contains 14 residues. CDR1 is GTSNPN and CDR2 is SVGIG in the germline V gene (reference sequence). V lost 0 bases and J 0 bases, leaving 6 bases between the germline ends.

The rearrangement links TRBV25-1 to TRBJ2-4; maybe TRBD2 (6 bases). The CDR3 contains 16 residues. V shed 3 bases and J shed 0 bases, with 12 bases lying between them. Germline CDR1 is MGHDK and CDR2 is SYGVNS. CDR3 amino acids: CASSDRQEGAKNIQYF. CDR3 coding DNA: TGTGCCAGCAGTGATCGGCAGGAGGGAGCCAAAAACATTCAGTACTTC.

A single count supports this clone. This chain joins TRBV9 and TRBJ2-2; 8 nucleotides align to TRBD1. Germline CDR1 reads SGDLS; CDR2 reads YYNGEE. The J segment lost 3 bases and the V segment lost 1 base, leaving 17 bases of the junction unmatched. There are 20 residues in the CDR3. The CDR3, as DNA: TGTGCCAGCAGCGTAAGACAGGGGTCCCCTGATGGTATTGACACCGGGGAGCTGTTTTTT. Protein product: CASSVRQGSPDGIDTGELFF.

V is TRBV7-2 and J is TRBJ1-5; D gene ambiguous. CDR1 and CDR2 from the germline V gene are SGHTA and FQGNSA. V lost 1 base and J lost 10, with 14 bases in between. The CDR3 covers 14 residues. The CDR3 reads CASSLVHREAPQHF. In DNA form, the CDR3 reads TGTGCCAGCAGCTTAGTGCATAGGGAGGCACCCCAGCATTTT. Full variable domain (outside the CDR3, taken from reference TRBV7-2 and TRBJ1-5): GAGVSQSPSNKVTEKGKDVELRCDPISGHTALYWYRQSLGQGLEFLIYFQGNSAPDKSGLPSDRFSAERTGGSVSTLTIQRTQQEDSAVYLCASSLVHREAPQHFGDGTRLSIL.

V is TRBV11-3 and J is TRBJ2-7, with D unclear. The germline V and J ends were trimmed by 5 bases and 4 bases, with 9 bases remaining between them. The CDR3 is 12 amino acids. CDR1 and CDR2 (germline): SGHNT, YENEEA. DNA for the CDR3: TGTGCCAGCAGCCACAATTTATACGAGCAGTACGTC. This gives the protein CASSHNLYEQYV.

The chain carries TRBV5-1 and TRBJ2-7, with TRBD2 matching over 9 bases. The CDR3 consists of 15 residues. Per the germline V gene, CDR1 is SGHRS and CDR2 is YFSETQ. V trimming: 1 base; J trimming: 2 bases; junction bases outside the gene matches: 4. In DNA form, the CDR3 reads TGCGCCAGCAGCTTGTATAGCGGGGGCACCTACGAGCAGTACTTC. This translates into CASSLYSGGTYEQYF.

The chain links TRBV12-3 or TRBV12-4 to TRBJ1-2; D unresolved. CDR3 length equals 13 residues. V lost 4 bases and J lost 6, with 12 bases in between. CDR3 nucleotides: TGTGCCAGCAGTTCCACACGTTTTCATGGCTACACCTTC. This encodes CASSSTRFHGYTF.

This clone was counted between two and nine times. The chain recombines TRBV5-1 with TRBJ2-1; 12 nucleotides align to TRBD2. The length of the CDR3 is 15 residues. Looked up from germline, CDR1 is SGHRS and CDR2 is YFSETQ. Trimming at V came to 2 bases and at J to 9 bases, leaving 6 bases not matched to a gene. CDR3 nucleotides: TGCGCCAGCAGCTTAACCACTAGCGGGAGGAGTGAGCAGTTCTTC. The encoded protein is CASSLTTSGRSEQFF. The full variable domain, with the rest looked up from reference TRBV5-1 and TRBJ2-1, is KAGVTQTPRYLIKTRGQQVTLSCSPISGHRSVSWYQQTPGQGLQFLFEYFSETQRNKGNFPGRFSGRQFSNSRSEMNVSTLELGDSALYLCASSLTTSGRSEQFFGPGTRLTVL.

The J gene is TRBJ2-1, the V gene TRBV3-1 (or the pseudogene TRBV3-2), with D maybe TRBD2 (5 bases). This CDR3 is built from 15 residues. The germline V gene encodes CDR1 LGHDT and CDR2 YNNKEL (reference sequence). Trimming stripped 0 bases from V and 5 bases from J, with 11 bases between. The DNA of the CDR3 is TGTGCCAGCAGCCAAGAAGGGCTAGCCCACAATGAGCAGTTCTTC. Translating gives CASSQEGLAHNEQFF.

The V and J genes are TRBV19 and TRBJ2-7; TRBD2 matches 8 bases. The junction had 4 bases not matched to a gene; V was cut back by 6 bases and J by 9 bases. The CDR3 length is 11 residues. The germline V gene encodes CDR1 LNHDA and CDR2 SQIVND (reference sequence). The CDR3: CASRPAGGQYV. The CDR3 region has the DNA TGTGCCAGTAGGCCCGCGGGAGGGCAGTACGTC.

The chain is built from TRBV15 and TRBJ2-1; 7 nucleotides align to TRBD1. V shed 2 bases, J shed 6 bases, and the junction held 7 bases outside the gene matches. The CDR3 covers 15 residues. The germline V gene encodes CDR1 LNHNV and CDR2 YYDKDF (reference sequence). Here the CDR3 DNA reads TGTGCCACCAGCAGAACGGGACAGAACTTCAATGAGCAGTTCTTC. It is translated as CATSRTGQNFNEQFF.

About this clone: A read error may produce the germline difference seen at one junction end. This chain joins TRBV7-8 and TRBJ2-2, with TRBD2 matching over 12 bases. Germline V gene data show CDR1 as SGHVS and CDR2 as FQNEAQ. The CDR3 spans 19 residues. CDR3 in amino acids: CASSLAPRLAGENAGELFF. In DNA, the CDR3 is TGTGCCAGCAGCTTAGCCCCTAGACTAGCGGGAGAGAACGCCGGGGAGCTGTTTTTT.

The V gene is TRBV5-1, the J gene TRBJ1-2, with D perhaps matching TRBD1 (6 bases). Germline-derived CDR1 and CDR2 are SGHRS and YFSETQ. This CDR3 contains 16 residues. Trimming removed 0 bases from V and 6 bases from J, with 18 bases in between. The CDR3 spells CASSLGPGLEGDGYTF. CDR3 sequence (DNA): TGCGCCAGCAGCTTGGGACCGGGTCTCGAGGGGGATGGCTACACCTTC.

The chain joins TRBV4-2 to TRBJ2-3, with D possibly matching TRBD2 (6 bases). Germline V gene data show CDR1 as LGHNA and CDR2 as YNFKEQ. This CDR3 region has 17 residues. Between the trimmed V and J ends, which lost 2 bases and 2 bases, there was a span of 17 bases. The CDR3 loop reads CASSQSPGRRVTDTQYF. DNA of the CDR3: TGTGCCAGCAGCCAATCCCCAGGCAGGAGGGTCACAGATACGCAGTATTTT.

The CDR3 protein is CSVEGPTFHGYTF. In DNA form, the CDR3 reads TGCAGCGTTGAAGGACCGACTTTCCATGGCTACACCTTC. V usage is TRBV29-1 and J usage is TRBJ1-2; D is unresolved. CDR3 length equals 13 residues. From germline, CDR1 is SQVTM and CDR2 ANQGSEA. Trimming took 1 base from V and 6 from J, leaving 12 bases between them.

The rearrangement uses TRBV9 and TRBJ1-6; unclear D gene. CDR1 is SGDLS, CDR2 YYNGEE, per germline. The CDR3 covers 13 residues. V was pared by 6 bases and J by 6 bases, with 10 bases between. CDR3 amino acids: CASNRGFNSPLHF. In DNA form, the CDR3 reads TGTGCCAGCAATCGGGGTTTTAATTCACCCCTCCACTTT.

The CDR3 DNA follows: TGTGCCAGCAGCTTAGTGGCCGGGACTAGCGGAGAGACCCAGTACTTC. Translation gives CASSLVAGTSGETQYF. The gene calls are TRBV7-6 and TRBJ2-5, with 11 bases fitting TRBD2. This CDR3 spans 16 amino acids. Germline-derived CDR1 and CDR2 are SGHVS and FNYEAQ. V lost 1 base and J lost 4; bases outside the gene matches: 5.

This chain uses TRBV4-2 with TRBJ1-2; TRBD1 matches at 8 bases. This CDR3 has 15 amino acids. V shed 4 bases, J shed 6 bases, and the junction held 10 bases outside the gene matches. Germline lookup yields CDR1 LGHNA and CDR2 YNFKEQ. CDR3 sequence: CASSPPRQGRHGYTF. Written as DNA, the CDR3 is TGTGCCAGCAGCCCCCCTCGACAGGGGAGGCATGGCTACACCTTC.

The V call is TRBV29-1, the J call TRBJ1-1; no definite D call. Germline assignment: CDR1 SQVTM and CDR2 ANQGSEA. The CDR3 consists of 12 residues. Trimming cost V 8 bases and J 7 bases, with 17 bases left between them. The CDR3 reads CSIREPGFEAFF. Here the CDR3 DNA reads TGCAGCATCCGAGAACCGGGGTTTGAAGCTTTCTTT.

The rearrangement links TRBV7-9 to TRBJ2-5, with D tentatively TRBD1 (7 bases). The CDR3 is made up of 16 amino acids. Trimming shortened V by 5 bases and J by 4 bases, and 20 bases separated the two germline ends. Germline values: CDR1 SEHNR, CDR2 FQNEAQ (reference sequence). The CDR3 DNA reads as TGTGCCAGCAGCCGTTCGCGCCAGGGGGGCCGAGAGACCCAGTACTTC. Translated, it gives CASSRSRQGGRETQYF.

The chain combines TRBV12-3 or TRBV12-4 with TRBJ1-2; the D gene is possibly TRBD1 (6 bases). The ends were cut back, 6 bases at V and 3 bases at J, with 11 bases in the middle. The CDR3 totals 13 residues. CDR3 region: CASSRQVYYGYTF. CDR3 coding DNA: TGTGCCAGCAGCCGACAGGTTTACTATGGCTACACCTTC.

This chain uses TRBV9 with TRBJ2-7, with TRBD1 matching 11 bases. CDR3 length equals 15 residues. The germline gives CDR1 SGDLS, CDR2 YYNGEE. The ends lost 3 bases at V and 0 bases at J; junction bases unmatched: 2. This chain's CDR3 is CASSEGTGGSYEQYF. The DNA for the CDR3 is TGTGCCAGCAGCGAGGGGACAGGGGGCTCCTACGAGCAGTACTTC. Variable domain in full (rest from reference TRBV9 and TRBJ2-7): DSGVTQTPKHLITATGQRVTLRCSPRSGDLSVYWYQQSLDQGLQFLIQYYNGEERAKGNILERFSAQQFPDLHSELNLSSLELGDSALYFCASSEGTGGSYEQYFGPGTRLTVT.

The chain recombines TRBV7-9 with TRBJ1-2; D may be TRBD1 (5 bases). Germline CDR1 reads SEHNR; CDR2 reads FQNEAQ (reference sequence). V was cut by 4 bases and J by 2 bases, with 14 bases left in between. This CDR3 has 15 amino acids. CDR3 nucleotides: TGTGCCAGCAGCTCAGGGTGGGGGGAGAACTATGGCTACACCTTC. Encoded protein: CASSSGWGENYGYTF. Full variable domain (missing parts from reference TRBV7-9 and TRBJ1-2): DTGVSQNPRHKITKRGQNVTFRCDPISEHNRLYWYRQTLGQGPEFLTYFQNEAQLEKSRLLSDRFSAERPKGSFSTLEIQRTEQGDSAMYLCASSSGWGENYGYTFGSGTRLTVV.

This chain uses TRBV27 with TRBJ1-6, with D unresolved. The germline V gene encodes CDR1 MNHEY and CDR2 SMNVEV (reference sequence). V shed 3 bases and J shed 4 bases, with 10 bases lying between them. The CDR3 runs to 15 residues. The CDR3 here is CASSLVQTYNSPLHF. The CDR3 DNA follows: TGTGCCAGCAGTTTGGTACAGACATATAATTCACCCCTCCACTTT.